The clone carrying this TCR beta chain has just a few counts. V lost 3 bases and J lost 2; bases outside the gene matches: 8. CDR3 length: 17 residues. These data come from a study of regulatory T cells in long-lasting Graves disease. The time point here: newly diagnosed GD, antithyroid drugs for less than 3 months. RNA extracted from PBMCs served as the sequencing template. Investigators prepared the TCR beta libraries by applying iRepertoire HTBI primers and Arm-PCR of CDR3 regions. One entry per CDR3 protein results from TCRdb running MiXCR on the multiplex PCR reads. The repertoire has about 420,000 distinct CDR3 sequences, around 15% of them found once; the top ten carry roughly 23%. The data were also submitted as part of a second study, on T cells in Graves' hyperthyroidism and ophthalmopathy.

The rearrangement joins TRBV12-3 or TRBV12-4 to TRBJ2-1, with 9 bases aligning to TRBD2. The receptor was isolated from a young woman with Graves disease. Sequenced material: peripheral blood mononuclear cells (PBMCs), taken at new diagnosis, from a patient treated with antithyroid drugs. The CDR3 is CASSFRLSGGTYNEQFF. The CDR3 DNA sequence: TGTGCCAGCAGTTTTCGTCTTAGCGGGGGTACCTACAATGAGCAGTTCTTC.